The 18 T cell receptor beta chains below come from one sample, sequenced in a study of T cell responses to AZD1222 COVID-19 vaccine. Profiling relied on immunoSEQ multiplex PCR, and the TCRdb table lists in-frame clones only, not all of them. This table has about 120,000 clones, roughly 90% appearing once. Sequenced material: peripheral blood, taken on day 0 of AZD1222 vaccination. Receptors were obtained from an adult in good health.

The rearrangement joins TRBV2 to TRBJ1-5; TRBD1 matches at 7 bases. The CDR3 totals 15 residues. The trim removed 6 bases at V and 2 bases at J, leaving 7 bases unmatched. Germline lookup yields CDR1 SNHLY and CDR2 FYNNEI. DNA for the CDR3: TGTGCCAGCAGCGCCACAGGGGTGGGCAATCAGCCCCAGCATTTT. Its protein is CASSATGVGNQPQHF.

This clone was seen only once. The rearrangement joins TRBV3-1 (or the pseudogene TRBV3-2) to TRBJ1-1, with D possibly TRBD1 on 5 matching bases. Per germline, CDR1 LGHDT and CDR2 YNNKEL (reference sequence). CDR3 length equals 15 residues. Trimming shortened V by 2 bases and J by 5 bases, and 15 bases separated the two germline ends. The CDR3 loop reads CASSQRGSARTEAFF. CDR3 nucleotide sequence: TGTGCCAGCAGCCAACGGGGCAGCGCTCGTACTGAAGCTTTCTTT.

The chain combines TRBV4-1 with TRBJ1-5, with a tentative D call TRBD1 (6 bases). V lost 2 bases to trimming and J lost 7 bases, with 18 bases between them. CDR3 length: 16 amino acids. Per the germline V gene, CDR1 is MGHRA and CDR2 is YSYEKL. The DNA for the CDR3 is TGCGCCAGCAGCCAAAACCTCAGGGGCAGGGGCCAGCCCCAGCATTTT. It yields the protein CASSQNLRGRGQPQHF.

The chain carries TRBV6-5 and TRBJ1-5, with D maybe TRBD1 (5 bases). Germline lookup yields CDR1 MNHEY and CDR2 SVGAGI. With 7 bases removed from V and 4 bases from J, the gap between germline ends came to 17 bases. The CDR3 runs 15 residues. The CDR3 nucleotides are TGTGCCAGCAAAGTGGGGCAGGGAAGGAATCAGCCCCAGCATTTT. This translates into CASKVGQGRNQPQHF.

The chain uses TRBV19 and TRBJ2-7; TRBD1 is a possible D gene (5 bases). Trimming pared 5 bases from V and 3 bases from J, leaving 11 bases between. The germline CDR1 and CDR2 sequences are LNHDA and SQIVND (reference sequence). The CDR3 runs 13 residues. CDR3 sequence reads: CASSGALLYEQYF. The CDR3 coding sequence is TGTGCCAGTAGTGGGGCGCTCCTCTACGAGCAGTACTTC.

The gene calls are TRBV6-2 or TRBV6-3 and TRBJ1-3; unclear D gene. Germline V gene lookup returns CDR1 MNHEY and CDR2 SVGEGT. V was shortened by 2 bases and J by 4 bases, with 9 bases between the two germline ends. This CDR3 has 14 residues. Here the CDR3 reads CASSYGGPGNTIYF. The CDR3 DNA follows: TGTGCCAGCAGTTACGGCGGGCCCGGAAACACCATATATTTT.

V and J are TRBV28 and TRBJ1-2; D remains unclear. CDR3 length: 12 residues. The V gene lost 5 bases and the J gene lost 7 bases, with 11 bases spanning the gap. CDR1 is MDHEN, CDR2 SYDVKM, per germline. In nucleotides, the CDR3 is TGTGCCAGCAGTCTGCGGACGAGTGGCTACACCTTC. Translated: CASSLRTSGYTF.

This clone has just one count. V usage is TRBV2 and J usage is TRBJ1-6, with 8 positions matching TRBD1. The trim removed 5 bases at V and 14 bases at J, leaving 11 bases unmatched. Germline CDR1 reads SNHLY; CDR2 reads FYNNEI. The CDR3 runs to 14 residues. The CDR3 reads CASSRTGTFTTLHF. The CDR3 DNA reads as TGTGCCAGCAGTCGGACAGGGACGTTCACGACCCTCCACTTT.

V usage is TRBV4-3 and J usage is TRBJ1-2, with D possibly being TRBD1 (5 bases). CDR3 size: 13 residues. V was pared by 0 bases and J by 6 bases, with 8 bases between. Germline assignment: CDR1 LGHNA and CDR2 YSLEER. The CDR3 reads CASSQEGPDGYTF. The CDR3, as DNA: TGCGCCAGCAGCCAAGAGGGACCCGATGGCTACACCTTC.

V usage is TRBV10-3 and J usage is TRBJ1-2; unclear D gene. The germline V and J ends were trimmed by 6 bases and 8 bases, with 13 bases remaining between them. The germline V gene has CDR1 ENHRY and CDR2 SYGVKD. The CDR3 runs 12 residues. The CDR3 reads CAIRGPLEGYTF. CDR3 DNA sequence: TGTGCCATCAGAGGGCCCCTGGAGGGCTACACCTTC.

The rearrangement uses TRBV12-3 or TRBV12-4 and TRBJ2-3, with D unresolved. The CDR3 runs to 12 residues. Trimming removed 5 bases at V and 1 base at J, with 4 bases between. CDR3 protein: CASSPGTDTQYF. In DNA, the CDR3 is TGTGCCAGCAGTCCCGGCACAGATACGCAGTATTTT.

The CDR3 bases are TGTGCCAGCCCCCGAGGGAACGGCTACACCTTC. Amino acids: CASPRGNGYTF. The genes are TRBV2 and TRBJ1-2; D remains unclear. Trimming pared 8 bases from V and 8 bases from J, leaving 12 bases between. Germline lookup yields CDR1 SNHLY and CDR2 FYNNEI. This CDR3 has 11 amino acids. Filled out from reference TRBV2 and TRBJ1-2, the complete variable domain reads EPEVTQTPSHQVTQMGQEVILRCVPISNHLYFYWYRQILGQKVEFLVSFYNNEISEKSEIFDDQFSVERPDGSNFTLKIRSTKLEDSAMYFCASPRGNGYTFGSGTRLTVV.

The chain has TRBV6-5 and TRBJ2-7, with 11 bases matching TRBD1. V was pared by 6 bases and J by 4 bases, with 5 bases of the junction left unmatched. Germline V lookup: CDR1 MNHEY, CDR2 SVGAGI. The CDR3 spans 14 residues. CDR3 amino acids: CASRKGQGVYEQYF. CDR3 DNA: TGTGCCAGCAGGAAGGGACAGGGGGTTTACGAGCAGTACTTC.

The V and J genes are TRBV15 and TRBJ2-7; D possibly corresponds to TRBD2 (5 bases). The CDR3 has 16 amino acids. Per the germline V gene, CDR1 is LNHNV and CDR2 is YYDKDF (reference sequence). Trimming shortened V by 0 bases and J by 2 bases, and 14 bases separated the two germline ends. The CDR3, as DNA: TGTGCCACCAGCAGAGATCGCCGGGGTTGGACCTACGAGCAGTACTTC. Translation: CATSRDRRGWTYEQYF.

This clone was counted a single time. This sequence joins TRBV7-9 and TRBJ2-3, with 8 bases aligning to TRBD2. CDR3 length: 13 amino acids. Germline assignment: CDR1 SEHNR and CDR2 FQNEAQ (reference sequence). With 2 bases clipped from V and 6 bases from J, the junction kept 1 base outside the gene matches. The CDR3 DNA is TGTGCCAGCAGCTTAAGACTAGCGGATACGCAGTATTTT. It codes for CASSLRLADTQYF.

CDR3 in DNA: TGTGCCAGCAGCCCGGGACAGGGATCTAATGAAAAACTGTTTTTT. Amino acids: CASSPGQGSNEKLFF. The V call is TRBV5-5, the J call TRBJ1-4, with 9 bases identical to TRBD1. The ends lost 4 bases at V and 3 bases at J; junction bases unmatched: 4. CDR3 length: 15 amino acids. Germline assignment: CDR1 SGHKS and CDR2 YYEKEE (reference sequence).

The gene calls are TRBV5-5 and TRBJ2-5; D gene ambiguous. V was shortened by 0 bases and J by 0 bases, with 6 bases between the two germline ends. The CDR3 length is 14 residues. Germline CDR1 and CDR2: SGHKS and YYEKEE (reference sequence). The CDR3 DNA sequence: TGTGCCAGCAGCTTGGGACAACACCAAGAGACCCAGTACTTC. Protein sequence: CASSLGQHQETQYF.

The chain has TRBV5-1 and TRBJ1-1; D remains unclear. The CDR3 length is 14 residues. Per the germline V gene, CDR1 is SGHRS and CDR2 is YFSETQ. V lost 1 base and J 0 bases, leaving 7 bases between the germline ends. Written as DNA, the CDR3 is TGCGCCAGCAGCTTGCAGGCAATGAACACTGAAGCTTTCTTT. Encoded protein: CASSLQAMNTEAFF.